This TCR beta chain was captured by sequencing in a study of Graves' ophthalmopathy and Graves' hyperthyroidism. There are 14 residues in the CDR3. The germline V and J ends were trimmed by 1 base and 7 bases, with 12 bases remaining between them. Germline V lookup: CDR1 SGHRS, CDR2 YFSETQ. At least ten counts were recorded for this clonotype. TCR beta CDR3 regions were amplified from RNA transcripts. Second-round multiplex PCR came after first-round RT-PCR with HTBI primers. TCRdb analysed the multiplex PCR reads with MiXCR anew, one entry per CDR3 protein. The profile shows a few hundred thousand distinct CDR3 sequences, 20% to 25% of them singletons.

The sequence derives from a woman in her forties or fifties with Graves' ophthalmopathy. Sequencing was carried out using peripheral blood. The genes are TRBV5-1 and TRBJ2-4, with D perhaps given as TRBD1 or TRBD2 (5 bases each). CDR3 DNA sequence: TGCGCCAGCAGCTTGACGGGACCCAGGAACATTCAGTACTTC. It is translated as CASSLTGPRNIQYF. The full variable domain, in which reference TRBV5-1 and TRBJ2-4 provide the parts outside the CDR3, is KAGVTQTPRYLIKTRGQQVTLSCSPISGHRSVSWYQQTPGQGLQFLFEYFSETQRNKGNFPGRFSGRQFSNSRSEMNVSTLELGDSALYLCASSLTGPRNIQYFGAGTRLSVL.